In its sample, the clone carrying this T cell receptor beta chain was seen a few times. This sample stems from a study of T cells in Graves' hyperthyroidism and ophthalmopathy. Amplification of TCR beta CDR3 regions used RNA as the template. The TCR CDR3 first-round RT-PCR relied on the HTBI primer set. A single record per CDR3 protein comes from TCRdb applying MiXCR to the multiplex PCR reads. The data contain about 620,000 distinct CDR3 sequences, 15% to 20% of them singletons. Germline CDR1 DFQATT, CDR2 SNEGSKA (reference sequence). CDR3 length: 14 residues. Trimming at V came to 4 bases and at J to 5 bases, leaving 5 bases not matched to a gene. Uncontrolled infection, other autoimmune disease, pregnancy or lactation disqualified patients from enrolment.

The chain is built from TRBV20-1 and TRBJ2-5; 12 bases match TRBD1. The receptor was derived from a woman aged 30 to 39 with Graves' hyperthyroidism. Sequencing input: blood. CDR3 in amino acids: CSATGTGGWETQYF. The CDR3 DNA reads TGCAGTGCTACCGGGACAGGGGGCTGGGAGACCCAGTACTTC.